This T cell receptor (beta chain) was found in a study of T cells in Graves' hyperthyroidism and ophthalmopathy. The investigators amplified TCR beta CDR3 regions from RNA transcripts. The TCR CDR3 was amplified in a first-round RT-PCR using the HTBI primer set. TCRdb processed the multiplex PCR reads anew with MiXCR; each CDR3 protein has one entry. This sample has some 490,000 distinct CDR3 sequences, with less than 25% found just once. Clinical symptoms, serum thyroxine and TRAb, thyroid ultrasound and orbital computed tomography were used for the diagnoses. Germline CDR1 reads GTSNPN; CDR2 reads SVGIG (reference sequence). CDR3 length: 14 residues. V lost 0 bases and J lost 4, with 12 bases in between.

This clonotype was sampled from a woman in her seventies with Graves' ophthalmopathy. Material: blood. The chain uses TRBV30 and TRBJ1-2; D gene uncertain. The CDR3 here is CAWSVGSMGYGYTF. The CDR3 region has the DNA TGTGCCTGGAGTGTAGGGTCTATGGGCTATGGCTACACCTTC.